What follows are 31 T cell receptor beta chains derived from one specimen sequenced in a study of T cell repertoires in cytomegalovirus infection. TCRdb recomputed calls from the reads with MiXCR, one row per CDR3 protein. The sample includes approximately 590,000 distinct CDR3 sequences, 40% of them seen just once. No antigen has been assigned to these receptors. This specimen was cultured PBMCs, taken from culture after CMV antigen stimulation. All receptors come from a human donor in good health (CMV status not recorded). Some clones in this sample may be carry-over from other donors' samples.

This clonotype was counted only a few times. The V and J genes are TRBV4-1 and TRBJ1-2; no definite D call. This CDR3 comprises 15 residues. The V end was cut by 4 bases, the J end by 2 bases, with 14 bases between. Germline CDR1 is MGHRA and CDR2 is YSYEKL. The CDR3 sequence is CASSPAGGSNYGYTF. The CDR3 bases are TGCGCCAGCAGCCCCGCGGGAGGCAGCAACTATGGCTACACCTTC.

The V gene is TRBV10-3, the J gene TRBJ1-3; no reliable D call. This CDR3 comprises 18 residues. The V gene lost 1 base and the J gene lost 0 bases, with 16 bases spanning the gap. In germline, CDR1 is ENHRY, CDR2 SYGVKD. DNA of the CDR3: TGTGCCATCAGTGAGTTCGTGGTGATCTCGAGCTCTGGAAACACCATATATTTT. Residues: CAISEFVVISSSGNTIYF.

The V gene is TRBV7-8, the J gene TRBJ1-3; the D gene is possibly TRBD1 (6 bases). The CDR3 runs to 15 residues. The V and J ends lost 4 bases and 0 bases respectively, with 10 bases between them. From germline, CDR1 is SGHVS and CDR2 FQNEAQ. The CDR3: CASSSDRHSGNTIYF. The DNA for the CDR3 is TGTGCCAGCAGCTCTGACAGGCACTCTGGAAACACCATATATTTT.

This clonotype was counted only a few times. The chain employs TRBV7-6 and TRBJ2-1; 7 bases fit TRBD2. The CDR3 extends over 17 amino acids. Germline lookup yields CDR1 SGHVS and CDR2 FNYEAQ. The V and J ends lost 5 bases and 8 bases, in that order; junction bases with no gene match: 18. The CDR3 bases are TGTGCCAGCAGCGCAACCGGTGGGGGGGAGGGAGGCGATGAGCAGTTCTTC. Its protein is CASSATGGGEGGDEQFF.

This clonotype was detected only a few times. The V call is TRBV12-3 or TRBV12-4, the J call TRBJ1-5, with D hard to call. The V gene lost 6 bases and the J gene lost 2 bases, with 5 bases spanning the gap. This CDR3 is built from 12 residues. DNA of the CDR3: TGTGCCAGCAGCATGGGCAATCAGCCCCAGCATTTT. It encodes CASSMGNQPQHF.

This clonotype was counted only a few times. V gene TRBV20-1 combines with J gene TRBJ2-3, with 10 bases matching TRBD2. The CDR3 contains 16 residues. V dropped 5 bases and J dropped 7; count of bases not matched to a gene: 15. Germline V CDR1 and CDR2: DFQATT, SNEGSKA (reference sequence). CDR3: CSARVAGGRVANTQYF. CDR3 nucleotides: TGCAGTGCTCGTGTAGCGGGAGGCCGAGTAGCCAATACGCAGTATTTT.

Ten or more counts support this clonotype. The rearrangement joins TRBV7-6 to TRBJ2-3, with 7 bases aligning to TRBD1. Germline V gene sequence: CDR1 SGHVS, CDR2 FNYEAQ. This CDR3 has 12 amino acids. The V gene end was trimmed by 5 bases and the J gene end by 6 bases; junction bases not matched to a gene: 2. CDR3 in DNA: TGTGCCAGCAGCAAGGGGGCGGATACGCAGTATTTT. Translation gives CASSKGADTQYF.

The rearrangement joins TRBV12-3 or TRBV12-4 to TRBJ2-5; D gene uncertain. The V and J ends lost 8 bases and 5 bases respectively, with 9 bases between them. The CDR3 is 11 residues long. The CDR3 nucleotides are TGTGCCAGCCTTAAAATGGAGACCCAGTACTTC. This gives the protein CASLKMETQYF.

This clonotype came up a few times. The V call is TRBV6-1, the J call TRBJ1-3; 10 bases are a match to TRBD1. The ends lost 6 bases at V and 4 bases at J; junction bases unmatched: 6. Per the germline V gene, CDR1 is MNHNS and CDR2 is SASEGT. CDR3 size: 15 residues. The CDR3 region has the DNA TGTGCCAGCAGGCTGACAGGGGGCTTCGGAAACACCATATATTTT. Translating gives CASRLTGGFGNTIYF.

The rearrangement uses TRBV11-2 and TRBJ2-1; D may be TRBD1 (6 bases). Germline V gene lookup returns CDR1 SGHAT and CDR2 FQNNGV. V shed 6 bases and J shed 10 bases, with 13 bases lying between them. The CDR3 covers 12 residues. The CDR3 reads CASSFYRVEQFF. In DNA form, the CDR3 reads TGTGCCAGCAGTTTTTACAGGGTAGAGCAGTTCTTC.

The sample holds a few counts of this clonotype. The rearrangement uses TRBV19 and TRBJ1-2; D unclear. The CDR3 is made up of 13 amino acids. Germline loops: CDR1 LNHDA, CDR2 SQIVND (reference sequence). Trimming pared 3 bases from V and 6 bases from J, leaving 11 bases between. CDR3 nucleotide sequence: TGTGCCAGTAGTATTCTCAATTCCGATGGCTACACCTTC. This encodes CASSILNSDGYTF.

This clonotype was detected only once. The V gene is TRBV28, the J gene TRBJ1-5; no reliable D call. The CDR3 runs 15 residues. Germline CDR1 reads MDHEN; CDR2 reads SYDVKM. Trimming cost V 11 bases and J 1 base, with 18 bases left between them. CDR3 nucleotide sequence: TGTGCCTCGAGTCGGGCCGGGATAAGCAATCAGCCCCAGCATTTT. Encoded protein: CASSRAGISNQPQHF.

J is TRBJ2-3 and V is TRBV7-9, with TRBD1 matching 7 bases. This CDR3 spans 13 amino acids. V lost 10 bases, J lost 0 bases, and 4 bases stayed unmatched. Germline CDR1 is SEHNR and CDR2 is FQNEAQ (reference sequence). The CDR3 reads CATQDRSTDTQYF. CDR3 bases: TGTGCCACTCAGGACAGGAGCACAGATACGCAGTATTTT.

The V and J genes are TRBV12-3 or TRBV12-4 and TRBJ1-5; D possibly corresponds to TRBD1 (5 bases). V lost 3 bases and J 6 bases, leaving 15 bases between the germline ends. The CDR3 is made up of 15 amino acids. The CDR3 DNA reads TGTGCCAGCAGTTTCCGCCTGGGGGTTCGTCAGCCCCAGCATTTT. Protein product: CASSFRLGVRQPQHF.

V is TRBV6-5 and J is TRBJ2-7; TRBD1 aligns across 8 bases. The V gene's germline CDR1 is MNHEY and CDR2 SVGAGI. The CDR3 extends over 12 amino acids. With 2 bases clipped from V and 6 bases from J, the junction kept 0 bases outside the gene matches. The CDR3 nucleotides are TGTGCCAGCAGTTACGGGACAGGCGAGCAGTACTTC. Its protein product is CASSYGTGEQYF.

The genes are TRBV7-2 and TRBJ2-1; 7 bases agree with TRBD2. V shed 4 bases, J shed 7 bases, and the junction held 7 bases outside the gene matches. Germline CDR1 and CDR2: SGHTA and FQGNSA. CDR3 length: 14 amino acids. CDR3 nucleotide sequence: TGTGCCAGCAGCTGGGGGGGGTGGGATAATGAGCAGTTCTTC. Encoded protein: CASSWGGWDNEQFF.

The V call is TRBV7-8, the J call TRBJ2-7; the match to TRBD1 covers 10 bases. The CDR3 is 16 amino acids. Per the germline V gene, CDR1 is SGHVS and CDR2 is FQNEAQ. V gave up 3 bases and J gave up 2 bases; unmatched junction bases: 7. CDR3 sequence reads: CASSFILGQGAYEQYF. The CDR3 DNA sequence: TGTGCCAGCAGCTTCATTCTTGGACAGGGGGCCTACGAGCAGTACTTC.

This sequence joins TRBV19 and TRBJ1-6; D is possibly TRBD1 (5 bases). The germline V and J ends were trimmed by 6 bases and 4 bases, with 19 bases remaining between them. This CDR3 is 17 amino acids long. CDR1 and CDR2 (germline): LNHDA, SQIVND (reference sequence). Here the CDR3 reads CASRRRDPDSYNSPLHF. CDR3 nucleotide sequence: TGTGCCAGTAGACGCCGGGACCCCGATTCTTATAATTCACCCCTCCACTTT.

This clonotype was counted many times. The chain is built from TRBV7-8 and TRBJ2-7; 9 bases are a match to TRBD2. The CDR3 runs 18 residues. Per germline, CDR1 SGHVS and CDR2 FQNEAQ. V shed 1 base, J shed 1 base, and the junction held 11 bases outside the gene matches. CDR3 region: CASSLVVLGGRDSYEQYF. CDR3 in DNA: TGTGCCAGCAGCTTAGTTGTTTTGGGCGGGAGGGATTCCTACGAGCAGTACTTC.

The chain links TRBV7-9 to TRBJ1-1; 8 bases fit TRBD1. CDR1 and CDR2 from the germline V gene are SEHNR and FQNEAQ (reference sequence). V lost 6 bases, J lost 3 bases, and 9 bases stayed unmatched. The CDR3 covers 15 residues. CDR3 DNA sequence: TGTGCCAGCAGACCGACAGGGGTTAAGGACACTGAAGCTTTCTTT. Its translation: CASRPTGVKDTEAFF.

The sample holds a few counts of this clonotype. The chain employs TRBV6-6 and TRBJ2-1; 9 nucleotides match TRBD2. Germline values: CDR1 MNHNY, CDR2 SVGAGI (reference sequence). This CDR3 spans 18 amino acids. J gave up 6 bases and V 1 base, and 13 bases lay outside the gene matches. The chain's CDR3 is CASSYWLGGRAISNEQFF. In nucleotides, the CDR3 is TGTGCCAGCAGTTACTGGCTAGGCGGGAGGGCCATTTCCAATGAGCAGTTCTTC.

This clonotype was recorded many times. This rearrangement joins TRBV7-2 to TRBJ2-5; D gene uncertain. The CDR3 consists of 13 residues. Germline assignment: CDR1 SGHTA and CDR2 FQGNSA. Trimming removed 6 bases from V and 8 bases from J, with 16 bases in between. The CDR3 nucleotides are TGTGCCAGCAGTTCCACCTTTGGGGAAACCCAGTACTTC. It yields the protein CASSSTFGETQYF.

The chain combines TRBV2 with TRBJ1-1; D remains ambiguous. V dropped 10 bases and J dropped 2 bases, with 14 bases sitting between them. CDR1 SNHLY and CDR2 FYNNEI come from the germline V gene. The CDR3 totals 13 residues. The CDR3 DNA reads as TGTGCCACCAACTTCGACGGAAACACTGAAGCTTTCTTT. Protein product: CATNFDGNTEAFF.

The V gene is TRBV2, the J gene TRBJ1-1; TRBD1 matches at 8 bases. CDR3 length: 14 amino acids. The V segment lost 6 bases and the J segment 3 bases; nucleotides outside the gene matches: 6. Germline V CDR1 and CDR2: SNHLY, FYNNEI. The chain's CDR3 is CASRDREAYTEAFF. The CDR3 nucleotides are TGTGCCAGCAGGGACAGGGAAGCCTACACTGAAGCTTTCTTT.

This chain uses TRBV6-1 with TRBJ1-6, with D perhaps TRBD1 (5 bases). The germline V and J ends were trimmed by 0 bases and 2 bases, with 8 bases remaining between them. Germline V CDR1 and CDR2: MNHNS, SASEGT. The CDR3 covers 16 residues. The CDR3 spells CASSEAAGPYNSPLHF. CDR3 bases: TGTGCCAGCAGTGAAGCGGCGGGGCCCTATAATTCACCCCTCCACTTT.

This clonotype has just a few counts. The chain employs TRBV19 and TRBJ1-5; D remains ambiguous. Germline CDR1 and CDR2: LNHDA and SQIVND (reference sequence). The CDR3 has 12 amino acids. The V gene lost 3 bases and the J gene lost 5 bases, with 5 bases spanning the gap. CDR3 residues: CASSMIHQPQHF. For the CDR3, the DNA is TGTGCCAGTAGTATGATTCATCAGCCCCAGCATTTT.

This chain links TRBV6-1 with TRBJ1-2; TRBD1 is a possible D gene (5 bases). With 5 bases removed from V and 0 bases from J, the gap between germline ends came to 13 bases. Germline-derived CDR1 and CDR2 are MNHNS and SASEGT. This CDR3 contains 15 residues. CDR3 sequence (DNA): TGTGCCAGCAGTAGCAAGGGACGAACTAACTATGGCTACACCTTC. This translates into CASSSKGRTNYGYTF.

This clonotype was seen more than once but under ten times. V and J are TRBV10-3 and TRBJ2-1; D is undetermined. This CDR3 is built from 15 residues. V lost 8 bases and J lost 7, with 21 bases in between. Germline V gene lookup returns CDR1 ENHRY and CDR2 SYGVKD. The CDR3 region has the DNA TGTGCCATCGGTTTCCGGCCCTCGGTGCCAAATGAGCAGTTCTTC. This encodes CAIGFRPSVPNEQFF.

This clonotype turned up a few times. The gene calls are TRBV6-2 or TRBV6-3 and TRBJ2-7; 13 bases align to TRBD2. V was pared by 0 bases and J by 4 bases, with 9 bases of the junction left unmatched. Germline values: CDR1 MNHEY, CDR2 SVGEGT. The CDR3 extends over 18 amino acids. This CDR3 is CASSYSPGLAGVWYEQYF. The CDR3 DNA follows: TGTGCCAGCAGTTACTCCCCCGGACTAGCGGGAGTTTGGTACGAGCAGTACTTC.

This clonotype was counted between two and nine times. J is TRBJ2-1 and V is TRBV7-2; maybe TRBD1 (5 bases). CDR1 SGHTA and CDR2 FQGNSA come from the germline V gene. Between the trimmed V and J ends, which lost 5 bases and 2 bases, there was a span of 19 bases. This CDR3 contains 17 residues. The CDR3 DNA reads as TGTGCCAGCAGCCTATACGACAGTTTTCTTACCTACAATGAGCAGTTCTTC. Protein product: CASSLYDSFLTYNEQFF.

In its sample, this clonotype was seen a few times. The rearrangement links TRBV19 to TRBJ2-1, with unresolved D. The V end was cut by 3 bases, the J end by 14 bases, with 11 bases between. CDR3 size: 11 residues. The V gene's germline CDR1 is LNHDA and CDR2 SQIVND (reference sequence). The CDR3 reads CASSMDGGKFF. CDR3 nucleotides: TGTGCCAGTAGTATGGACGGTGGTAAGTTCTTC.